Below, 30 T cell receptor beta chains from the same sample are listed, as sequenced in a study of blood T cell repertoires in COVID-19. The table came from immunoSEQ multiplex PCR; TCRdb's copy has only in-frame clones and leaves some out. This sample has fewer than 150,000 clones, with approximately 84% found just once. Sequencing was carried out using peripheral blood. These receptors all come from a woman aged 40 to 49 with acute or convalescent COVID-19.

The chain employs TRBV6-6 and TRBJ1-1; D gene unclear. This CDR3 is 14 amino acids long. Germline V gene sequence: CDR1 MNHNY, CDR2 SVGAGI (reference sequence). Trimming took off 0 bases at V and 6 bases at J, with 11 bases between the two ends. The CDR3 region has the DNA TGTGCCAGCAGTTACTCTCCCAGGATCTCTGAAGCTTTCTTT. Translation: CASSYSPRISEAFF.

The V gene is TRBV12-5, the J gene TRBJ2-2; 7 bases map to TRBD1. Germline V gives CDR1 LGHNT, CDR2 FRNRAP. The ends lost 7 bases at V and 1 base at J; junction bases unmatched: 3. CDR3 length: 14 amino acids. The DNA of the CDR3 is TGTGCTAGTGCCGCAGGGGGGAACACCGGGGAGCTGTTTTTT. It translates to CASAAGGNTGELFF.

The V call is TRBV29-1, the J call TRBJ1-2, with 7 nucleotides matching TRBD1. Germline V gives CDR1 SQVTM, CDR2 ANQGSEA. V was clipped by 0 bases and J by 5 bases; unmatched bases: 9. CDR3 size: 15 residues. The CDR3 region is CSVEEQNRGSYGYTF. DNA for the CDR3: TGCAGCGTTGAAGAGCAAAACAGGGGTAGTTATGGCTACACCTTC.

The chain links TRBV7-3 to TRBJ2-7; the match to TRBD1 covers 9 bases. Trimming took 5 bases from V and 3 from J; bases not matched to a gene: 2. The CDR3 has 13 amino acids. The germline V gene has CDR1 SGHTA and CDR2 FQGTGA. CDR3 DNA: TGTGCCAGCAGCAAGGGACAGGGCTACGAGCAGTACTTC. This sequence encodes CASSKGQGYEQYF.

V gene TRBV19 combines with J gene TRBJ1-4; no clear D gene. The CDR3 runs 14 residues. Trimming removed 7 bases at V and 8 bases at J, with 17 bases between. Per germline, CDR1 LNHDA and CDR2 SQIVND (reference sequence). The CDR3 bases are TGTGCCAGTAAAATCAGCAGTGGCAGGGAAAAACTGTTTTTT. It is translated as CASKISSGREKLFF. The full variable domain, with the rest looked up from reference TRBV19 and TRBJ1-4, is DGGITQSPKYLFRKEGQNVTLSCEQNLNHDAMYWYRQDPGQGLRLIYYSQIVNDFQKGDIAEGYSVSREKKESFPLTVTSAQKNPTAFYLCASKISSGREKLFFGSGTQLSVL.

This clone showed up just a few times. CDR3: CASRLQAGSEQYF. CDR3 DNA sequence: TGTGCCAGCAGGCTTCAGGCGGGAAGCGAGCAGTACTTC. J is TRBJ2-7 and V is TRBV3-1 (or the pseudogene TRBV3-2); possibly TRBD2 for D (6 bases). Germline CDR1 and CDR2: LGHDT and YNNKEL (reference sequence). This CDR3 has 13 residues. The V end was cut by 6 bases, the J end by 6 bases, with 15 bases between.

This rearrangement joins TRBV21-1 to TRBJ1-1; the table's D call TRBD1 went unverified against the DNA. TRBV21-1 is shown as a pseudogene. CDR3 length: 14 residues. Written as DNA, the CDR3 is TGTGCCAGCACCCACAGGGGGCGGTCCACTGAAGCTTTCTTT. Its protein is CASTHRGRSTEAFF.

The chain couples TRBV2 to TRBJ2-7; D is ambiguous. In germline, CDR1 is SNHLY, CDR2 FYNNEI. The CDR3 is made up of 13 amino acids. V lost 1 base and J 3 bases, leaving 7 bases between the germline ends. CDR3 in amino acids: CASSEGRLYEQYF. DNA of the CDR3: TGTGCCAGCAGTGAAGGGCGGCTCTACGAGCAGTACTTC.

The rearrangement uses TRBV29-1 and TRBJ2-3, with TRBD1 as a possible D gene (5 bases). Trimming stripped 4 bases from V and 5 bases from J, with 13 bases between. CDR1 and CDR2 from the germline V gene are SQVTM and ANQGSEA. The CDR3 is made up of 13 amino acids. CDR3 bases: TGCAGCGTTGCTGTCAGGGATAAAGATACGCAGTATTTT. This codes for CSVAVRDKDTQYF.

The DNA of the CDR3 is TGTGCCAGCAGCCAAGATGCAGGGGGCTCCGAGCAGTACTTC. Amino acid sequence: CASSQDAGGSEQYF. The V call is TRBV4-2, the J call TRBJ2-7, with TRBD1 matching 8 bases. V dropped 0 bases and J dropped 6; count of bases not matched to a gene: 4. CDR3 length: 14 residues. CDR1 and CDR2 from the germline V gene are LGHNA and YNFKEQ.

The chain joins TRBV7-6 to TRBJ2-1; possibly TRBD2 for D (6 bases). The CDR3 runs to 15 residues. CDR1 is SGHVS, CDR2 FNYEAQ, per germline. The V and J ends lost 3 bases and 2 bases respectively, with 11 bases between them. CDR3 residues: CASSFGGSPYNEQFF. As DNA, the CDR3 is TGTGCCAGCAGCTTCGGGGGAAGCCCCTACAATGAGCAGTTCTTC.

The chain combines TRBV7-9 with TRBJ2-1, with 9 bases fitting TRBD1. Per germline, CDR1 SEHNR and CDR2 FQNEAQ (reference sequence). The V gene end was trimmed by 5 bases and the J gene end by 2 bases; junction bases not matched to a gene: 19. This CDR3 contains 20 residues. For the CDR3, the DNA is TGTGCCAGCAGCAGCAATACCGGGACAGGGCCGACTTCTACCTACAATGAGCAGTTCTTC. As protein: CASSSNTGTGPTSTYNEQFF.

This clone has a handful of counts. The chain uses TRBV5-3 and TRBJ1-5; tentatively, D is TRBD1 (6 bases). TRBV5-3 is sorted into the ORF group, with uncertain function. The CDR3 contains 15 residues. V was cut by 0 bases and J by 5 bases, with 12 bases left in between. In DNA form, the CDR3 reads TGTGCCAGAAGCTTGGTACGCAGGGGACATCAGCCCCAGCATTTT. This gives the protein CARSLVRRGHQPQHF.

CDR3: CACSGAGATEAFF. The CDR3 region has the DNA TGTGCCTGCTCAGGAGCGGGGGCCACTGAAGCTTTCTTT. The gene calls are TRBV30 and TRBJ1-1; a possible D gene is TRBD1 (6 bases). Germline CDR1 is GTSNPN and CDR2 is SVGIG (reference sequence). This CDR3 is built from 13 residues. Trimming cost V 6 bases and J 4 bases, with 15 bases left between them.

The chain recombines TRBV5-5 with TRBJ1-2; D perhaps matches TRBD1 (5 bases). V lost 0 bases, J lost 1 base, and 10 bases lay in between. CDR1 is SGHKS and CDR2 is YYEKEE in the germline V gene (reference sequence). There are 15 residues in the CDR3. The CDR3 coding sequence is TGTGCCAGCAGCTTGGCCCTTAGGGGTAACTATGGCTACACCTTC. It specifies CASSLALRGNYGYTF. Variable domain in full (rest from reference TRBV5-5 and TRBJ1-2): DAGVTQSPTHLIKTRGQQVTLRCSPISGHKSVSWYQQVLGQGPQFIFQYYEKEERGRGNFPDRFSARQFPNYSSELNVNALLLGDSALYLCASSLALRGNYGYTFGSGTRLTVV.

The genes are TRBV10-1 and TRBJ2-3; 8 nucleotides align to TRBD2. The CDR3 loop spans 13 amino acids. The J segment lost 5 bases and the V segment lost 7 bases, leaving 5 bases of the junction unmatched. Germline CDR1 and CDR2: WNHNN and SYGVQD (reference sequence). CDR3 region: CASTAGGLDTQYF. CDR3 DNA sequence: TGCGCCAGCACTGCGGGGGGCTTAGATACGCAGTATTTT.

This chain connects TRBV10-2 to TRBJ2-1; 7 positions agree with TRBD1. This CDR3 is built from 15 residues. Germline CDR1 and CDR2: WSHSY and SAAADI. The junction had 9 bases not matched to a gene; V was cut back by 8 bases and J by 2 bases. This chain's CDR3 is CASVPGTEAYNEQFF. The CDR3 bases are TGCGCCAGCGTTCCAGGGACAGAGGCCTACAATGAGCAGTTCTTC.

The chain recombines TRBV5-6 with TRBJ2-2, with 11 bases matching TRBD2. With 3 bases clipped from V and 0 bases from J, the junction kept 4 bases outside the gene matches. This CDR3 has 17 amino acids. Germline V gene sequence: CDR1 SGHDT, CDR2 YYEEEE. The CDR3 reads CASSSLAGVTNTGELFF. CDR3 nucleotide sequence: TGTGCCAGCAGCTCACTAGCGGGGGTCACGAACACCGGGGAGCTGTTTTTT.

The chain carries TRBV7-3 and TRBJ2-1, with 8 bases matching TRBD2. The CDR3 has 15 amino acids. Unmatched junction bases numbered 8, after V lost 2 bases and J lost 8 bases. Germline V gene sequence: CDR1 SGHTA, CDR2 FQGTGA. The CDR3 DNA reads as TGTGCCAGCAGCTTATCGCGGGGGGTCTCGGATGAGCAGTTCTTC. It specifies CASSLSRGVSDEQFF.

This clone has a count of ten or more. The chain recombines TRBV7-8 with TRBJ2-2; tentatively, D is TRBD2 (6 bases). The germline gives CDR1 SGHVS, CDR2 FQNEAQ. The V gene lost 2 bases and the J gene lost 6 bases, with 16 bases spanning the gap. This CDR3 contains 16 residues. DNA for the CDR3: TGTGCCAGCAGCTTATCTAGGGGCCGCGGGGCCGGGGAGCTGTTTTTT. As protein: CASSLSRGRGAGELFF.

The chain is built from TRBV7-9 and TRBJ1-6; D not resolved. V shed 5 bases and J shed 9 bases, with 20 bases lying between them. Germline CDR1 is SEHNR and CDR2 is FQNEAQ (reference sequence). CDR3 length: 16 residues. CDR3 DNA sequence: TGTGCCAGCAGCAGTGAATCCGGGGTGTGGGGTTCACCCCTCCACTTT. This sequence encodes CASSSESGVWGSPLHF.

In regard to this clone: Relative to the germline gene, one junction end is altered; a read error may explain this. The J gene is TRBJ1-2, the V gene TRBV11-2; maybe TRBD1 (6 bases). Germline values: CDR1 SGHAT, CDR2 FQNNGV. The CDR3 has 15 residues. The CDR3 region is CASTLSGGPYYGYTF. CDR3 bases: TGTGCCAGCACCTTATCCGGGGGGCCGTACTATGGCTACACCTTC.

The chain uses TRBV6-5 and TRBJ2-6; no definite D call. The CDR3 is made up of 13 amino acids. Trimming took off 7 bases at V and 2 bases at J, with 6 bases between the two ends. Germline values: CDR1 MNHEY, CDR2 SVGAGI. The CDR3 region is CASTVAGANVLTF. CDR3 coding DNA: TGTGCCAGCACCGTCGCTGGGGCCAACGTCCTGACTTTC.

V is TRBV19 and J is TRBJ2-7; TRBD2 might be the D (6 bases). The V and J ends lost 1 base and 2 bases respectively, with 6 bases between them. CDR1 is LNHDA, CDR2 SQIVND, per germline (reference sequence). The CDR3 consists of 13 residues. CDR3 nucleotide sequence: TGTGCCAGTAGTATAGCGGGGGCCTACGAGCAGTACTTC. Protein product: CASSIAGAYEQYF.

The J gene is TRBJ2-7, the V gene TRBV4-2; 11 bases align to TRBD2. CDR3 length equals 13 residues. Germline V gene data show CDR1 as LGHNA and CDR2 as YNFKEQ. The V segment lost 10 bases and the J segment 4 bases; nucleotides outside the gene matches: 6. The CDR3 loop is CATGTSGLYEQYF. CDR3 bases: TGTGCCACCGGGACTAGCGGCTTATACGAGCAGTACTTC.

This clone turned up a few times. The chain joins TRBV19 to TRBJ1-1; maybe TRBD1 (6 bases). The germline V gene encodes CDR1 LNHDA and CDR2 SQIVND (reference sequence). This CDR3 is built from 13 residues. V gave up 9 bases and J gave up 0 bases, with 11 bases separating them. CDR3 residues: CASTQGMNTEAFF. The CDR3 bases are TGTGCCAGCACACAGGGAATGAACACTGAAGCTTTCTTT.

The rearrangement joins TRBV6-5 to TRBJ1-6, with 8 nucleotides matching TRBD1. From germline, CDR1 is MNHEY and CDR2 SVGAGI. The CDR3 is 16 residues long. Trimming took 1 base from V and 10 from J; bases not matched to a gene: 9. In nucleotides, the CDR3 is TGTGCCAGCAGTTACTTCCCGACAGGGGATGGATCACCCCTCCACTTT. It is translated as CASSYFPTGDGSPLHF.

The chain has TRBV3-1 (or the pseudogene TRBV3-2) and TRBJ1-5; a weak D match, TRBD1 (6 bases). CDR3 size: 15 residues. V was shortened by 6 bases and J by 0 bases, with 12 bases between the two germline ends. Germline lookup yields CDR1 LGHDT and CDR2 YNNKEL (reference sequence). This chain's CDR3 is CASSQGLYSNQPQHF. As DNA, the CDR3 is TGTGCCAGCAGTCAGGGGTTGTATAGCAATCAGCCCCAGCATTTT.

This rearrangement joins TRBV5-6 to TRBJ2-3, with 15 positions matching TRBD2. CDR3 length equals 16 residues. Germline-derived CDR1 and CDR2 are SGHDT and YYEEEE. The trim removed 2 bases at V and 4 bases at J, leaving 2 bases unmatched. CDR3 bases: TGTGCCAGCAGCTTACGGACTAGCGGGGGGGCAGATACGCAGTATTTT. Translation gives CASSLRTSGGADTQYF.

The V gene is TRBV7-9, the J gene TRBJ2-3, with a tentative D call TRBD2 (5 bases). Trimming took off 4 bases at V and 2 bases at J, with 10 bases between the two ends. The germline V gene encodes CDR1 SEHNR and CDR2 FQNEAQ (reference sequence). The CDR3 is made up of 14 amino acids. Written as DNA, the CDR3 is TGTGCCAGCAGCTCGAGCGGTTTCACAGATACGCAGTATTTT. This gives the protein CASSSSGFTDTQYF.